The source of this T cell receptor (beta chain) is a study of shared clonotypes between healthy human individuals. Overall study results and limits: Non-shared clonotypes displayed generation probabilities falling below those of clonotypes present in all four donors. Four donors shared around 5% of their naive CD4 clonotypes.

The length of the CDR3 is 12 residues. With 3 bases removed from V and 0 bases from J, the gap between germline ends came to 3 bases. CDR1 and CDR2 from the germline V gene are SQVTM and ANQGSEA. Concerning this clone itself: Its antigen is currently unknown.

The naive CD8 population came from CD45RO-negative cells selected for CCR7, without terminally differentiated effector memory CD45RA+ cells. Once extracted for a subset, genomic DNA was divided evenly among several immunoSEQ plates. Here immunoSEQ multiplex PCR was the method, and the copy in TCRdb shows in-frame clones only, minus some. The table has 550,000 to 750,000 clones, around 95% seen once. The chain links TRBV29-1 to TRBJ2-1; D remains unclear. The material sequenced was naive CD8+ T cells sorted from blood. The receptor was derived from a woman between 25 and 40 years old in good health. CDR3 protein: CSVESSYNEQFF. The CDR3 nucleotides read TGCAGCGTTGAGAGCTCCTACAATGAGCAGTTCTTC.